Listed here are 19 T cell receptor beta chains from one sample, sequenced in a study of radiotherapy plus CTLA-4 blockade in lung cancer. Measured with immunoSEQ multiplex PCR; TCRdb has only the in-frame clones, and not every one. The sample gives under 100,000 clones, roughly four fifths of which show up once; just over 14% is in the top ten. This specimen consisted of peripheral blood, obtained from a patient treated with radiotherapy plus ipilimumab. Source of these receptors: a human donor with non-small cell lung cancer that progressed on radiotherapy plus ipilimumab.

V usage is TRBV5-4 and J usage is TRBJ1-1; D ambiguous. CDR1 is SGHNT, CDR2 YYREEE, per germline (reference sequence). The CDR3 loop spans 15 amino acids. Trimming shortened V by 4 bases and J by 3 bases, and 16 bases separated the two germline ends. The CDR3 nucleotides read TGTGCCAGCAGCCCTCAGGCACTTGTGGACACTGAAGCTTTCTTT. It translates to CASSPQALVDTEAFF.

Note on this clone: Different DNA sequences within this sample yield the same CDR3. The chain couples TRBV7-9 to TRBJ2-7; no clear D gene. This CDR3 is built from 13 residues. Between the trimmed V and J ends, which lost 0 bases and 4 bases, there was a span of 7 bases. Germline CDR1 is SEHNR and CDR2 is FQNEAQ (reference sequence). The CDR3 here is CASSLAPTYEQYF. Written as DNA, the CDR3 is TGTGCCAGCAGCTTAGCGCCCACTTACGAGCAGTACTTC.

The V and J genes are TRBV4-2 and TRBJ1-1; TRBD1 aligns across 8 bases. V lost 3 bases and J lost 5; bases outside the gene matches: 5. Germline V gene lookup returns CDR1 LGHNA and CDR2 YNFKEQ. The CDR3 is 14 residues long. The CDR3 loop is CASSQPGGSTEAFF. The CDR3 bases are TGTGCCAGCAGCCAGCCAGGGGGCAGTACTGAAGCTTTCTTT.

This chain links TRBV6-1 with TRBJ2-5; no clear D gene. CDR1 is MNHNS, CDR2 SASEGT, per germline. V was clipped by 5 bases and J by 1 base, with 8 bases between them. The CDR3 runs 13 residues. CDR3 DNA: TGTGCCAGCAGTCCACTGGGCCAAGAGACCCAGTACTTC. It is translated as CASSPLGQETQYF.

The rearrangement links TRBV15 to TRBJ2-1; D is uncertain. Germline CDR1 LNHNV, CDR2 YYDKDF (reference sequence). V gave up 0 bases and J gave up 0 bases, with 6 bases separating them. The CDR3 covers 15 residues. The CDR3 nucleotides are TGTGCCACCAGCAGAGAGCGGAGCTCCTACAATGAGCAGTTCTTC. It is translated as CATSRERSSYNEQFF.

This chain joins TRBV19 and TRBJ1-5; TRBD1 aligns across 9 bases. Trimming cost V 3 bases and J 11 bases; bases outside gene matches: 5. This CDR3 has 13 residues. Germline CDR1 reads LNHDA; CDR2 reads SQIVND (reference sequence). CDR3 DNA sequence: TGTGCCAGTAGTATCGGGACAGGGCGAGCCCAGCATTTT. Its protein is CASSIGTGRAQHF.

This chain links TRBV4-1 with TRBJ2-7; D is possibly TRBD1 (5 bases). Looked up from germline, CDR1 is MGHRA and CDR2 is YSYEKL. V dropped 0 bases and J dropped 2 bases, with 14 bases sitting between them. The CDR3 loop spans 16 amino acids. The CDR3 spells CASSQDLGRVTYEQYF. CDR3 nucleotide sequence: TGCGCCAGCAGCCAAGATTTGGGCAGGGTCACCTACGAGCAGTACTTC.

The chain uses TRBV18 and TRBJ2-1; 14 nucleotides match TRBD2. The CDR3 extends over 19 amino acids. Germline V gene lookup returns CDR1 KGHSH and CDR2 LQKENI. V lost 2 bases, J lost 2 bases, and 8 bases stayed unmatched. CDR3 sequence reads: CASSPIGSTSGRAYNEQFF. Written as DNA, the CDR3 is TGTGCCAGCTCACCAATAGGGTCGACTAGCGGGAGGGCCTACAATGAGCAGTTCTTC.

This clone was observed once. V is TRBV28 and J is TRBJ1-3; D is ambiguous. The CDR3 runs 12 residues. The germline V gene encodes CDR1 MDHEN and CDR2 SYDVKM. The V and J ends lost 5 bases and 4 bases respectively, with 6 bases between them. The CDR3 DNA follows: TGTGCCAGCAGTCTGGGAGGAAACACCATATATTTT. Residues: CASSLGGNTIYF.

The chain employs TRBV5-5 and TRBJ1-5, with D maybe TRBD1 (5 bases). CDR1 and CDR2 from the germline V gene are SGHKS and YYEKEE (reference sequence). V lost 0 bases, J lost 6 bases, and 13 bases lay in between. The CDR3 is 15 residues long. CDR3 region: CASSLGGEGGQPQHF. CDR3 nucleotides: TGTGCCAGCAGCTTGGGGGGCGAGGGTGGTCAGCCCCAGCATTTT.

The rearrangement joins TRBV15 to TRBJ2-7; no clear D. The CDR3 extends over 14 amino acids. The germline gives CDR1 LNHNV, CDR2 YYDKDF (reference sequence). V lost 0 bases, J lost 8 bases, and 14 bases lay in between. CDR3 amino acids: CATSRDLDGQKQYF. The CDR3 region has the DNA TGTGCCACCAGCAGAGATCTTGATGGGCAGAAGCAGTACTTC.

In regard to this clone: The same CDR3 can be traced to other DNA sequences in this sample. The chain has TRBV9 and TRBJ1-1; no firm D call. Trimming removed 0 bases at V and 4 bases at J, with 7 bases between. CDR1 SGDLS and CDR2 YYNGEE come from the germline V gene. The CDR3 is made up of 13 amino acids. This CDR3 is CASSVGVSTEAFF. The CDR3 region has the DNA TGTGCCAGCAGCGTAGGGGTTTCCACTGAAGCTTTCTTT.

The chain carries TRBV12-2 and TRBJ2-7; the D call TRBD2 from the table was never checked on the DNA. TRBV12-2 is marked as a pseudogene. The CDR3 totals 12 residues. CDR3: CASRPYYHEQYF. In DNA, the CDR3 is TGTGCAAGTCGCCCTTACTATCACGAGCAGTACTTC.

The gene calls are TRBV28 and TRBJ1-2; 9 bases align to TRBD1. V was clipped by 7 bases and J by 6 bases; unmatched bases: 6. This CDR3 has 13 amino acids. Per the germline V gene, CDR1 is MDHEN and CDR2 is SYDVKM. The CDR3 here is CASISTGGDGYTF. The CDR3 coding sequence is TGTGCCAGCATCTCAACAGGGGGCGATGGCTACACCTTC.

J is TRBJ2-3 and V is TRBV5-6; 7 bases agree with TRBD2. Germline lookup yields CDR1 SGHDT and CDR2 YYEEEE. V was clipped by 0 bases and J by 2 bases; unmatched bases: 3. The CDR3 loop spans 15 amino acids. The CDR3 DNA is TGTGCCAGCAGCTTGGTCGGGGGGAACACAGATACGCAGTATTTT. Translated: CASSLVGGNTDTQYF.

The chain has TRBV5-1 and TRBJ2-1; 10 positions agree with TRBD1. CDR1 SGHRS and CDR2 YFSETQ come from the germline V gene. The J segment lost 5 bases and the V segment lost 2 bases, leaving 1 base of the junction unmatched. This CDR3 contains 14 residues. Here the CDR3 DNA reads TGCGCCAGCAGCTTAGGGACAGGGGACAATGAGCAGTTCTTC. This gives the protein CASSLGTGDNEQFF. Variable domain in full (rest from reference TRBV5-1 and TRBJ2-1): KAGVTQTPRYLIKTRGQQVTLSCSPISGHRSVSWYQQTPGQGLQFLFEYFSETQRNKGNFPGRFSGRQFSNSRSEMNVSTLELGDSALYLCASSLGTGDNEQFFGPGTRLTVL.

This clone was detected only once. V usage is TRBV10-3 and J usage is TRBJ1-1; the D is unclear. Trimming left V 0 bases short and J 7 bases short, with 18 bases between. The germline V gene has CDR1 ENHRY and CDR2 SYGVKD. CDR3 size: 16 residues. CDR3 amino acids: CAISESSLGPRGEAFF. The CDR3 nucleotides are TGTGCCATCAGTGAGTCGAGTCTAGGCCCTCGAGGTGAAGCTTTCTTT.

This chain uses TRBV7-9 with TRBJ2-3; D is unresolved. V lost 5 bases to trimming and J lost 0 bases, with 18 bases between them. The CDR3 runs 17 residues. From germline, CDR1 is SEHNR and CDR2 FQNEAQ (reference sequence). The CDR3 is CASSLPDWAVSTDTQYF. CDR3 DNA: TGTGCCAGCAGCCTCCCTGACTGGGCGGTTAGCACAGATACGCAGTATTTT.

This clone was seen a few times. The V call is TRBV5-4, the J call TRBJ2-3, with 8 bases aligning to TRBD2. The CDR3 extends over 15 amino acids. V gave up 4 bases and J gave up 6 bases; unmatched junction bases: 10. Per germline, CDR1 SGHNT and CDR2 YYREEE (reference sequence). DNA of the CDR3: TGTGCCAGCAGCACCCGGGGGGGGAGATGGGATACGCAGTATTTT. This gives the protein CASSTRGGRWDTQYF.